These 5 T cell receptor beta chains share one sample of origin, sequenced in a study of T cell responses to AZD1222 COVID-19 vaccine. TCRdb's copy holds only in-frame clones and misses some; the assay was immunoSEQ multiplex PCR. The sample lists over 95,000 clones, roughly 91% occurring once. The sequences come from peripheral blood, collected on day 0 of AZD1222 vaccination. These receptors were obtained from an adult in good health.

The CDR3, as DNA: TGTGCCAGTAGTCGGATGAACTATGGCTACACCTTC. This sequence encodes CASSRMNYGYTF. This rearrangement joins TRBV19 to TRBJ1-2; no reliable D call. The CDR3 is made up of 12 amino acids. Germline CDR1 and CDR2: LNHDA and SQIVND (reference sequence). Trimming took 5 bases from V and 2 from J, leaving 6 bases between them.

This chain connects TRBV13 to TRBJ1-1; TRBD1 is a possible D gene (5 bases). CDR3 length equals 14 residues. The V end lost 1 base, the J end lost 0 bases, and 6 bases lay between the germline ends. CDR1 and CDR2 from the germline V gene are PRHDT and FYEKMQ (reference sequence). The CDR3 nucleotides read TGTGCCAGCAGCTTAGTAGGGGTGAACACTGAAGCTTTCTTT. Its translation: CASSLVGVNTEAFF.

The count of this clone is one. This chain joins TRBV7-2 and TRBJ2-5; 8 bases are a match to TRBD1. The ends lost 3 bases at V and 2 bases at J; junction bases unmatched: 2. The germline V gene encodes CDR1 SGHTA and CDR2 FQGNSA. CDR3 length: 14 amino acids. CDR3 nucleotide sequence: TGTGCCAGCAGCTTTGGACAGGGACAAGAGACCCAGTACTTC. Translated: CASSFGQGQETQYF.

The rearrangement joins TRBV6-5 to TRBJ1-1; 7 bases fit TRBD1. Trimming took 6 bases from V and 4 from J; bases not matched to a gene: 8. Germline V gene data show CDR1 as MNHEY and CDR2 as SVGAGI. This CDR3 region has 14 residues. As DNA, the CDR3 is TGTGCCAGCAGCGGGACAGATCCGGGCACTGAAGCTTTCTTT. It yields the protein CASSGTDPGTEAFF.

The V call is TRBV7-2, the J call TRBJ2-1; no clear D gene. Between the trimmed V and J ends, which lost 1 base and 0 bases, there was a span of 10 bases. In germline, CDR1 is SGHTA, CDR2 FQGNSA. The CDR3 has 16 amino acids. The CDR3: CASSLDRASSYNEQFF. The CDR3 nucleotides are TGTGCCAGCAGCTTAGATCGAGCGAGCTCCTACAATGAGCAGTTCTTC.